These T cell receptor beta chains were read from a single sample in a study of OX40 agonist ivuxolimab in advanced cancers. TCRdb keeps only in-frame clones here, not all; method: immunoSEQ multiplex PCR. The table lists 100,000 to 150,000 clones, 85% to 95% of them singletons, with under 0.9% in the top ten. This material consisted of CD4+ or CD8+ T cells sorted from blood, taken in a trial of the OX40 agonist ivuxolimab. The receptors were sampled from an adult with an advanced solid tumor such as melanoma, head and neck, liver or kidney cancer. CDR3s include the opening cysteine and the closing phenylalanine or tryptophan. A D gene is named only where the DNA matches it firmly. Clone sizes are given selectively: once, few, many, or a class where the clone is expanded.

v_call,clone_size,d_call,j_call,cdr3_nt,cdr3_aa
TRBV5-1,.,.,TRBJ2-7,TGCGCCAGCAGCGTCACGGTCGGCAGCTCCTACGAGCAGTACTTC,CASSVTVGSSYEQYF
TRBV11-3,once,.,TRBJ2-7,TGTGCCAGCAGCTCCGAGGGACCTGGGCCGTTCTACGAGCAGTACTTC,CASSSEGPGPFYEQYF
TRBV28,.,TRBD2,TRBJ2-2,TGTGCCACCCTAGCGGGAGGGTCCCCCGGGGAGCTGTTTTTT,CATLAGGSPGELFF
TRBV29-1,.,.,TRBJ2-1,TGCAGCGTTGAAGATGTCGGGGGAGGTGAGCAGTTCTTC,CSVEDVGGGEQFF
TRBV7-2,once,TRBD1,TRBJ1-1,TGTGCCAGCAGCTTGACAGGGCAGGGCACTGAAGCTTTCTTT,CASSLTGQGTEAFF
TRBV19,.,.,TRBJ2-5,TGTGCCAGTAGTATTTCGCCTCCAGGTCAAGAGACCCAGTACTTC,CASSISPPGQETQYF
TRBV5-4,.,.,TRBJ2-7,TGTGCCAGCAGTTGGGACGGAGCCTACGAGCAGTACTTC,CASSWDGAYEQYF
TRBV28,.,.,TRBJ2-7,TGTGCCAGCACCACAGGGGGGGCATACGACGAGCAGTACTTC,CASTTGGAYDEQYF
TRBV6-7,.,TRBD2,TRBJ2-3,TGTGCCAGCAGTCCCCTGAGCGGGGACGCAGATACGCAGTATTTT,CASSPLSGDADTQYF
TRBV5-1,once,TRBD2,TRBJ2-1,TGCGCCAGCAGCCCTCCGGGAGCTAGCGGGAGTCTTGATGAGCAGTTCTTC,CASSPPGASGSLDEQFF
TRBV28,.,TRBD2,TRBJ2-1,TGTGCCAGCAGTTTACGGACTAGTAGTTACAATGAGCAGTTCTTC,CASSLRTSSYNEQFF
TRBV20-1,.,.,TRBJ1-2,TGCAGTGCTAGTGGGTACAGCTACACCTTC,CSASGYSYTF
TRBV10-1,.,.,TRBJ2-5,TGCGCCAGCAGTGAGTCGAGCACTAGCCGGGAGACCCAGTACTTC,CASSESSTSRETQYF
TRBV11-2,.,.,TRBJ2-7,TGTGCCAGCAGCCCTCTGGGGGTCGGCGAGCAGTACTTC,CASSPLGVGEQYF
TRBV30,.,TRBD2,TRBJ2-1,TGTGCCTGGAAGGGCGGGAGGGCCTCTCTGTTCTTC,CAWKGGRASLFF
TRBV12-5,.,.,TRBJ2-5,TGTGCTAGTGCCCTGGTTGAGGGCCAGTACTTC,CASALVEGQYF
TRBV5-1,.,.,TRBJ2-1,TGCGCCAGCAGCTTTACTAGTTATGAGCAGTTCTTC,CASSFTSYEQFF
TRBV6-5,.,.,TRBJ1-3,TGTGCCAGCAGTGGACCTGGAAACACCATATATTTT,CASSGPGNTIYF
TRBV7-2,.,TRBD2,TRBJ2-1,TGTGCCAGCAGCTTAGACGTCGAGGGAGGGCCCCACAATGAGCAGTTCTTC,CASSLDVEGGPHNEQFF
TRBV7-9,.,TRBD1,TRBJ2-5,TGTGCCAGCAGCTCCCGACAGGGGCAGGCTGGGTACCAAGAGACCCAGTACTTC,CASSSRQGQAGYQETQYF
TRBV11-3,.,.,TRBJ1-2,TGTGCCAGCAGCTTAGGAGGCTATGGCTACACCTTC,CASSLGGYGYTF
TRBV9,.,.,TRBJ1-3,TGTGCCAGCAGCGTAAACAGCGGCTCTGGAAACACCATATATTTT,CASSVNSGSGNTIYF
TRBV2,once,TRBD1,TRBJ2-1,TGTGCCAGCAGCCGAAACCCCGGGACAGGGAGGGGTGAGCAGTTCTTC,CASSRNPGTGRGEQFF
TRBV7-3,.,.,TRBJ2-7,TGTGCCAGCAGCTCACCCGTTGCCTACGAGCAGTACTTC,CASSSPVAYEQYF
TRBV7-9,once,.,TRBJ2-7,TGTGCCAGCAGCTTGAGTACGGGCGTATCCTACGAGCAGTACTTC,CASSLSTGVSYEQYF
TRBV6-6,.,.,TRBJ2-7,TGTGCCAGCAGTTACTCGGGAAGGGAAACCTACGAGCAGTACTTC,CASSYSGRETYEQYF
TRBV5-5,.,.,TRBJ1-4,TGTGCCAGCAGCTTGGATGGTGAAAAACTGTTTTTT,CASSLDGEKLFF
TRBV18,.,TRBD1,TRBJ2-5,TGTGCCAGCTCACAACGGACAGGGCAAGAGACCCAGTACTTC,CASSQRTGQETQYF
TRBV29-1,.,TRBD1,TRBJ2-3,TGCAGCGTTGAGGCAGGGGGTGGCCCAGATACGCAGTATTTT,CSVEAGGGPDTQYF
TRBV9,.,TRBD1,TRBJ2-2,TGTGCCAGCAGCGTAGCCGGGACAGGGTATCCCGGGGAGCTGTTTTTT,CASSVAGTGYPGELFF
TRBV5-5,.,.,TRBJ1-5,TGTGCCAGCAGCTTAGTACCGGATCAGCCCCAGCATTTT,CASSLVPDQPQHF
TRBV27,.,TRBD1,TRBJ1-5,TGTGCCAGCAGTTCGTCGAACAGGGGGCTTTATAGCAATCAGCCCCAGCATTTT,CASSSSNRGLYSNQPQHF
TRBV19,.,.,TRBJ2-2,TGTGCCAGTAGTCCTCAGGGACCGAACACCGGGGAGCTGTTTTTT,CASSPQGPNTGELFF
TRBV7-9,few,TRBD1,TRBJ1-2,TGTGCCAGCAGCCGCGGGACAGCATACGGCTACACCTTC,CASSRGTAYGYTF
TRBV5-5,.,TRBD2,TRBJ2-7,TGTGCCAGCAGCCCGCAAGCGGGAGGGCCCTCCTACGAGCAGTACTTC,CASSPQAGGPSYEQYF
TRBV19,once,.,TRBJ1-4,TGTGCCAGTAACGGACCGAATGAAAAACTGTTTTTT,CASNGPNEKLFF
TRBV7-9,.,.,TRBJ2-6,TGTGCCAGCAGCTTAGTAGGGGGTAGAGTCCGTGGGGCCAACGTCCTGACTTTC,CASSLVGGRVRGANVLTF
TRBV7-9,.,.,TRBJ1-1,TGTGCCAGCAGCTCCCTCCCGGCATGGGCTTTCTTT,CASSSLPAWAFF
TRBV4-1,.,.,TRBJ1-5,TGCGCCAGCAGCCCCCGAGGCGGCCTCTTTAGCAATCAGCCCCAGCATTTT,CASSPRGGLFSNQPQHF
TRBV28,once,TRBD2,TRBJ2-7,TGTGCCAGCGATGGGACTAGCTCCTACGAGCAGTACTTC,CASDGTSSYEQYF
TRBV12-5,.,TRBD1,TRBJ1-5,TGTGCTAGTGGTTCGGCCCTCGGGACAGGTAGCAATCAGCCCCAGCATTTT,CASGSALGTGSNQPQHF
TRBV10-1,.,TRBD2,TRBJ2-1,TGCGCCAGCAGCGCCGGACTAGCGGGAGGCAATGAGCAGTTCTTC,CASSAGLAGGNEQFF
TRBV28,.,.,TRBJ2-2,TGTGCCAGCAGCCCCCCTCCGGGACTTAAGCCCGGGGAGCTGTTTTTT,CASSPPPGLKPGELFF
TRBV28,.,.,TRBJ1-3,TGTGCCAGCTGTCGCGGGGGGGGCACTGGAAACACCATATATTTT,CASCRGGGTGNTIYF